Each of the 16 T cell receptor beta chains below was sequenced from the same sample in a study of early T cells in non-severe SARS-CoV-2 infection listed by TCRdb under 2021. The protocol used for the library was 5' RACE. Sequenced using a NextSeq 500. TCRdb reran the public reads through fastp at Q25 and MiXCR, keeping productive beta chains. Entries are consolidated by CDR3 protein sequence, retaining the most common genes and DNA. This sample is represented by 61,000 or so distinct CDR3 sequences; 12% of them were singletons. Roughly 1.1% of the sample comes from the top ten. The input for sequencing was whole blood, taken at baseline. The receptors derive from an adult who was a healthcare worker with PCR-confirmed SARS-CoV-2 infection or an uninfected control (not recorded which). The donor label of this sample is uncertain.

This clonotype has more than one count but fewer than ten. V and J are TRBV2 and TRBJ1-2, with D unresolved. The V end lost 6 bases, the J end lost 1 base, and 12 bases lay between the germline ends. The germline V gene has CDR1 SNHLY and CDR2 FYNNEI. The CDR3 has 14 amino acids. CDR3: CASRVDGYNYGYTF. The CDR3 coding sequence is TGTGCCAGCAGAGTTGACGGATATAACTATGGCTACACCTTC.

The chain couples TRBV7-2 to TRBJ2-3; unclear D gene. Trimming removed 8 bases at V and 4 bases at J, with 13 bases between. Germline V gene sequence: CDR1 SGHTA, CDR2 FQGNSA. The CDR3 is made up of 13 amino acids. The CDR3 loop reads CASANRVPDTQYF. The DNA of the CDR3 is TGTGCCAGCGCTAATCGGGTACCAGATACGCAGTATTTT. Full variable domain (rest looked up from reference TRBV7-2 and TRBJ2-3): GAGVSQSPSNKVTEKGKDVELRCDPISGHTALYWYRQSLGQGLEFLIYFQGNSAPDKSGLPSDRFSAERTGGSVSTLTIQRTQQEDSAVYLCASANRVPDTQYFGPGTRLTVL.

The V and J genes are TRBV30 and TRBJ1-6, with TRBD1 matching 10 bases. CDR1 and CDR2 (germline): GTSNPN, SVGIG (reference sequence). This CDR3 comprises 15 residues. Trimming took 1 base from V and 13 from J; bases not matched to a gene: 10. This CDR3 is CAWSARPGQGSPLHF. The DNA of the CDR3 is TGTGCCTGGAGTGCCCGACCGGGACAGGGGAGTCCCCTCCACTTT.

This chain connects TRBV6-7 to TRBJ1-1; D is undetermined. TRBV6-7 is reported as an ORF; its role is uncertain. The CDR3 spans 12 residues. Deletions cut 1 base from V and 8 bases from J, with 8 bases between. CDR3 amino acids: CASSYYDMEAFF. The CDR3 region has the DNA TGTGCCAGCAGTTACTACGACATGGAAGCTTTCTTT.

The V and J genes are TRBV5-1 and TRBJ1-2; 7 bases match TRBD1. Germline values: CDR1 SGHRS, CDR2 YFSETQ. This CDR3 contains 17 residues. V was clipped by 4 bases and J by 4 bases; unmatched bases: 16. CDR3 sequence: CASSTGTAIPLPYGYTF. The CDR3 nucleotides are TGCGCCAGCAGCACCGGGACAGCTATCCCCTTGCCCTATGGCTACACCTTC.

The CDR3 DNA is TGTGCCAGCAGCGTAGACATAAACCAAGAGACCCAGTACTTC. Its protein is CASSVDINQETQYF. The V call is TRBV5-5, the J call TRBJ2-5; D gene uncertain. Germline loops: CDR1 SGHKS, CDR2 YYEKEE (reference sequence). The CDR3 has 14 residues. V was cut by 4 bases and J by 0 bases, with 10 bases left in between.

This clonotype was seen more than once but under ten times. V usage is TRBV12-3 or TRBV12-4 and J usage is TRBJ2-5, with D possibly being TRBD1 or TRBD2 (5 bases each). The CDR3 loop spans 14 amino acids. V was cut by 5 bases and J by 2 bases, with 12 bases left in between. This chain's CDR3 is CASSHGTGQETQYF. The CDR3 bases are TGTGCCAGCAGTCACGGGACCGGACAAGAGACCCAGTACTTC.

In its sample, this clonotype was seen many times. The rearrangement uses TRBV15 and TRBJ2-4, with 7 positions matching TRBD2. The V segment lost 5 bases and the J segment 3 bases; nucleotides outside the gene matches: 16. Germline CDR1 is LNHNV and CDR2 is YYDKDF (reference sequence). This CDR3 is built from 18 residues. CDR3 sequence: CATSGGGPGVPGKNIQYF. The CDR3 nucleotides read TGTGCCACCAGCGGGGGGGGTCCGGGAGTCCCAGGCAAAAACATTCAGTACTTC.

This clonotype has ten or more counts. The chain joins TRBV4-2 to TRBJ1-6; D is possibly TRBD1 (6 bases). From germline, CDR1 is LGHNA and CDR2 YNFKEQ. Trimming removed 0 bases from V and 7 bases from J, with 10 bases in between. This CDR3 contains 15 residues. Written as DNA, the CDR3 is TGTGCCAGCAGCCAAGAGCAGGACAGCAATTCACCCCTCCACTTT. Translation: CASSQEQDSNSPLHF.

This clonotype was observed a handful of times. The chain uses TRBV28 and TRBJ2-6; a weak D match, TRBD1 (6 bases). The CDR3 loop spans 19 amino acids. The germline gives CDR1 MDHEN, CDR2 SYDVKM. The V and J ends lost 6 bases and 4 bases respectively, with 25 bases between them. In nucleotides, the CDR3 is TGTGCCAGCAGCGGCCTCCGACAGGTCTTTGCCACGGGGGCCAACGTCCTGACTTTC. Translation: CASSGLRQVFATGANVLTF.

This clonotype was seen a few times. The CDR3 DNA reads TGCAGTGCTAGAGATGATCTAGCGGGGGGCACAGATACGCAGTATTTT. Translating gives CSARDDLAGGTDTQYF. V and J are TRBV20-1 and TRBJ2-3, with 10 positions matching TRBD2. From germline, CDR1 is DFQATT and CDR2 SNEGSKA (reference sequence). The CDR3 sequence is 16 residues long. J lost 1 base, V lost 0 bases, and 4 bases had no gene match.

In the case of this clonotype: A junction end diverges from the germline sequence, so it may reflect a read error. The chain joins TRBV27 to TRBJ2-1; possible D gene TRBD2, 5 bases. CDR3 size: 14 residues. Looked up from germline, CDR1 is MNHEY and CDR2 is SMNVEV (reference sequence). CDR3 residues: CACSPQPGNNEQFF. The CDR3 DNA reads TGTGCCTGCAGTCCCCAGCCGGGGAACAATGAGCAGTTCTTC.

The chain employs TRBV11-2 and TRBJ2-1; tentatively, D is TRBD1 (5 bases). The CDR3 extends over 14 amino acids. From germline, CDR1 is SGHAT and CDR2 FQNNGV. The ends were cut back, 0 bases at V and 14 bases at J, with 17 bases in the middle. This CDR3 reads CASSLEGQKYGKFF. CDR3 sequence (DNA): TGTGCCAGCAGCTTAGAGGGGCAGAAGTACGGCAAGTTCTTC.

The genes are TRBV19 and TRBJ1-5; 10 nucleotides align to TRBD1. Germline V gene sequence: CDR1 LNHDA, CDR2 SQIVND (reference sequence). This CDR3 comprises 15 residues. Trimming cost V 10 bases and J 8 bases; bases outside gene matches: 14. This CDR3 is CATSRHGTGVEPQHF. In nucleotides, the CDR3 is TGTGCCACCTCCCGCCATGGGACAGGGGTAGAGCCCCAGCATTTT.

Only a few counts were recorded for this clonotype. One end of the junction fails to match germline, which may point to a read error. The chain employs TRBV7-2 and TRBJ2-3; no definite D call. The germline gives CDR1 SGHTA, CDR2 FQGNSA. This CDR3 spans 11 amino acids. The CDR3 is CASSLGFTQYF. CDR3 sequence (DNA): TGTGCCAGCAGTTTAGGGTTTACGCAGTATTTT.

The chain recombines TRBV11-2 with TRBJ2-5; 7 bases fit TRBD1. The CDR3 length is 16 residues. Trimming took 6 bases from V and 5 from J; bases not matched to a gene: 15. Germline CDR1 is SGHAT and CDR2 is FQNNGV. Written as DNA, the CDR3 is TGTGCCAGCAGTCGACAGGGACCCCCAAACGGGGAGACCCAGTACTTC. Translation: CASSRQGPPNGETQYF.